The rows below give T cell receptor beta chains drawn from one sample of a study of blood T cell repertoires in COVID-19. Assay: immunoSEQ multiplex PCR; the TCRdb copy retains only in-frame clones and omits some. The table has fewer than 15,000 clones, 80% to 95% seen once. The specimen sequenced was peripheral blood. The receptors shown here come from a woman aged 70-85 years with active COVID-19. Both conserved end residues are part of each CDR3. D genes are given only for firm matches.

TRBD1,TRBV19,CASSVNRGQQETQYF
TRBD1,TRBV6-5,CASSLAGGVTEAFF
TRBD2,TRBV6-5,CASSYRSGTSYNEQFF
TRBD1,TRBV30,CAWSGDRGSKNIQYF
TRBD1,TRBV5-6,CASSYGTGVYEQYF
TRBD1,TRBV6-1,CASSDRTGFHEQYF
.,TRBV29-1,CSAHTGVSYEQYF
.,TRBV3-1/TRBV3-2,CASSHLWGRDYEQYF
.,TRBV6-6,CASSYEASSYEQYF
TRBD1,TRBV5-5,CASSLGQGRTYEQYF
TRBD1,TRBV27,CASSLTGGTETQYF
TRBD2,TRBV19,CASSNMGLVWETQYF
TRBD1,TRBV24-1,CATSETGKSTDTQYF
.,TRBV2,CASSVGSLHYGYTF
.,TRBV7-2,CASNRGSAGNTIYF
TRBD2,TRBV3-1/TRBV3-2,CASSQDGPTSGRPDEQYF
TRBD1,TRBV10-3,CASRDRETQETQYF
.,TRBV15,CATSGGGSYEQYF
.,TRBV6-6,CASSRQGSNEKLFF
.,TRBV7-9,CASSLRGGGSSYNEQFF
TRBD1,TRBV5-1,CASSLGDRGRNTEAFF
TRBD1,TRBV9,CASSVAGQGTHEQYF
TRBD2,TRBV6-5,CASSSGTSGSNEQFF
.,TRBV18,CASSPVRVPNTEAFF